This TCR beta chain was recorded in a study of cytomegalovirus exposure and HLA in healthy donors. Researchers ran the PCR with 60 Vbeta and 13 Jbeta primers. Libraries were prepared by immunoSEQ multiplex PCR; TCRdb keeps only in-frame clonotypes and omits some of them. Of approximately 100,000 clones listed, 70% to 80% were seen once; the top ten hold 9.5% to 15%. Input material: PBMCs. The receptor comes from a woman aged 40 to 50 in good health and CMV-seropositive.

CDR3 DNA: TGTGCCAGCAGCGAATCTTCTCGAAGCTTTCTTAGAACTGAAGCTTTCTTT. This translates into CASSESSRSFLRTEAFF. The chain has TRBV6-1 and TRBJ1-1; no clear D. The CDR3 extends over 17 amino acids. Germline V gene lookup returns CDR1 MNHNS and CDR2 SASEGT. Deletions cut 6 bases from V and 5 bases from J, with 25 bases between.